These T cell receptor beta chains were read from a single sample in a study of OX40 agonist ivuxolimab in advanced cancers. The data were produced by immunoSEQ multiplex PCR, yet TCRdb's version contains in-frame clones alone and is incomplete. The sample lists some 90,000 clones, around nine tenths occurring once. The specimen comprised CD4+ or CD8+ T cells sorted from blood, sampled in a trial of the OX40 agonist ivuxolimab. These receptors were obtained from an adult with an advanced solid tumor such as melanoma, head and neck, liver or kidney cancer. Both conserved end residues are part of each CDR3. The order of the fields is V gene, clone size, J gene, D gene, CDR3 protein, CDR3 DNA. A D gene is named only where the DNA matches it firmly. Size is omitted from some rows. Given values are once, few, many or a class for expanded clones.

V: TRBV5-4; size: -; J: TRBJ2-7; D: -; CDR3: CASSLPPTATFSYEQYF; DNA: TGTGCCAGCAGCTTACCCCCGACAGCCACTTTCTCCTACGAGCAGTACTTC
V: TRBV7-6; size: -; J: TRBJ1-1; D: TRBD1; CDR3: CASSRLDRVDTEAFF; DNA: TGTGCCAGCAGCCGACTGGACAGGGTGGATACTGAAGCTTTCTTT
V: TRBV6-6; size: -; J: TRBJ1-3; D: TRBD1; CDR3: CASSRDREAGNTIYF; DNA: TGTGCCAGCAGTCGAGACAGGGAAGCCGGAAACACCATATATTTT
V: TRBV5-1; size: -; J: TRBJ2-1; D: TRBD2; CDR3: CASSLGRGAPFEQFF; DNA: TGCGCCAGCAGCTTGGGGCGGGGGGCCCCCTTCGAGCAGTTCTTC
V: TRBV2; size: -; J: TRBJ1-4; D: -; CDR3: CASKYDRRREKLFF; DNA: TGTGCCAGCAAATACGACAGGAGGAGGGAAAAACTGTTTTTT
V: TRBV7-3; size: -; J: TRBJ2-7; D: -; CDR3: CASSLDRQGNYEQYF; DNA: TGTGCCAGCAGCTTAGATCGGCAGGGGAACTACGAGCAGTACTTC
V: TRBV28; size: -; J: TRBJ1-2; D: -; CDR3: CASSLTSRASYGYTF; DNA: TGTGCCAGCAGCCTGACCTCCCGGGCCTCCTATGGCTACACCTTC
V: TRBV18; size: -; J: TRBJ2-5; D: TRBD1; CDR3: CASSSLPGQAERTQYF; DNA: TGTGCCAGCTCATCCTTACCGGGACAGGCAGAGCGGACCCAGTACTTC
V: TRBV5-5; size: -; J: TRBJ1-6; D: -; CDR3: CASNPARDSPLHF; DNA: TGTGCCAGCAACCCGGCGAGGGATTCACCCCTCCACTTT
V: TRBV27; size: -; J: TRBJ1-2; D: TRBD1; CDR3: CASSPWRDRGGGYTF; DNA: TGTGCCAGCTCTCCCTGGAGGGACAGGGGAGGAGGCTACACCTTC
V: TRBV18; size: -; J: TRBJ1-3; D: -; CDR3: CASSPYVPPGAGNTIYF; DNA: TGTGCCAGCTCACCTTACGTCCCCCCGGGGGCTGGAAACACCATATATTTT
V: TRBV18; size: -; J: TRBJ2-3; D: TRBD2; CDR3: CASSPLTSGGSTDTQYF; DNA: TGTGCCAGCTCACCCCTGACTAGCGGGGGGTCCACAGATACGCAGTATTTT
V: TRBV2; size: -; J: TRBJ2-3; D: -; CDR3: CASSKQGRASTDTQYF; DNA: TGTGCCAGCAGTAAACAGGGACGGGCTAGCACAGATACGCAGTATTTT
V: TRBV2; size: -; J: TRBJ2-1; D: -; CDR3: CASSFQGTYNEQFF; DNA: TGTGCCAGCAGTTTCCAGGGAACCTACAATGAGCAGTTCTTC
V: TRBV27; size: few; J: TRBJ2-7; D: -; CDR3: CASSFGAFNEQYF; DNA: TGTGCCAGCAGTTTCGGGGCTTTCAACGAGCAGTACTTC